The next 2 T cell receptor beta chains were all read from a single sample in a study of shared clonotypes between healthy human individuals (dated by TCRdb to the early 2020s). CD8 naive samples consisted of CD45RO-negative cells that were positively selected for CCR7, yielding a CD45RA+CCR7+ population without TemRA cells. The library was made by the immunoSEQ multiplex PCR assay. TCRdb's version of the immuneACCESS table is confined to in-frame rearrangements and falls short of the full clone set. An unresolved V gene accounts for under half of the shortfall where checked; the remainder is of unknown origin. A total of over 800,000 clones appear in this sample, around 92% of them only once. The biggest ten clones account for less than 25% of the sample. The sample comprised naive CD8+ T cells sorted from blood. The sample's cell subset or site label is to be understood as: CD45RA+CCR7+. These receptors were collected from a man aged 30-40 years in good health.

The chain employs TRBV27 and TRBJ2-1; 7 bases align to TRBD2. V lost 6 bases and J lost 10; bases outside the gene matches: 15. This CDR3 has 15 residues. Germline-derived CDR1 and CDR2 are MNHEY and SMNVEV (reference sequence). CDR3 bases: TGTGCCAGCAGCCTACTAGGAGGGGCAGCGGGGGAGCAGTTCTTC. Protein product: CASSLLGGAAGEQFF.

CDR3 sequence: CATSDRGRSNEQFF. The CDR3, as DNA: TGTGCCACCTCGGACAGGGGGCGAAGCAATGAGCAGTTCTTC. This chain links TRBV18 with TRBJ2-1; 11 positions match TRBD1. This CDR3 is built from 14 residues. Germline-derived CDR1 and CDR2 are KGHSH and LQKENI. The V gene end was trimmed by 10 bases and the J gene end by 6 bases; junction bases not matched to a gene: 8.